This TCR beta chain stems from a study of T-cell memory formation after mild COVID-19. CDR3 size: 18 residues. Trimming removed 6 bases from V and 6 bases from J; junction bases left unmatched: 18. Germline loops: CDR1 SNHLY, CDR2 FYNNEI. General observations from the study: Still unconfirmed is whether the second-wave clones peaking on day 37 recognized SARS-CoV-2. In pre-infection memory, a portion of responding clones appeared, which suggested that cross-reactive memory joined.

This clonotype was detected only a few times. Its antigen is unidentified. It was 5'RACE with constant-segment primers that produced the TCR alpha and TCR beta cDNA libraries, which carried sample barcodes and UMIs. TCRdb analysed the 5' RACE reads with MiXCR anew, one entry per CDR3 protein. Here the sample spans tens of thousands of distinct CDR3 sequences, 15% to 20% being singletons. The receptor comes from an adult woman who had mild COVID-19 (a few samples of this study predate the infection). Cell type and time point are not known. The material sequenced was PBMCs or a T cell subset sorted from them (not recorded which). The chain is built from TRBV2 and TRBJ2-1; 9 nucleotides match TRBD1. DNA for the CDR3: TGTGCCAGCAGGGGGGTCCCGGGACAGGGTCCTAGTTCCAATGAGCAGTTCTTC. Amino acid sequence: CASRGVPGQGPSSNEQFF. The full variable domain, in which reference TRBV2 and TRBJ2-1 provide the parts outside the CDR3, is EPEVTQTPSHQVTQMGQEVILRCVPISNHLYFYWYRQILGQKVEFLVSFYNNEISEKSEIFDDQFSVERPDGSNFTLKIRSTKLEDSAMYFCASRGVPGQGPSSNEQFFGPGTRLTVL.